This T cell receptor beta chain is drawn from a study of blood T cells in healthy people across ages. Findings of the study overall: Among long-lived donors, naive CD4+ cells were more numerous and diversity higher than in aged donors.

CDR3 length: 15 residues. Per germline, CDR1 ENHRY and CDR2 SYGVKD. V lost 2 bases to trimming and J lost 7 bases; unmatched junction nucleotides: 10. Sample-barcoded 5' priming and a J-beta primer mix drove a second PCR of about 6 to 12 cycles. The study obtained at least 3 million CDR3-containing paired-end reads from every sample. Via MiXCR, TCRdb re-called the 5' RACE reads, giving one row per CDR3 protein. The table shows approximately 1.5 million distinct CDR3 sequences, with approximately 42% occurring only once. This clonotype was counted only a few times. No antigen is known for it. V gene TRBV10-3 combines with J gene TRBJ2-7; TRBD2 aligns across 8 bases. This TCR derives from a young woman in good health. Sample: blood. The CDR3 protein is CAISEPGLAPSEQYF. The CDR3 DNA reads TGTGCCATCAGTGAGCCCGGACTAGCCCCTAGTGAGCAGTACTTC.